These 15 T cell receptor beta chains share one sample of origin, sequenced in a study of blood T cell repertoires in COVID-19. TCRdb's table, derived via immunoSEQ multiplex PCR, lists solely in-frame clones and lacks some. In the table there are 75,000 or so clones, roughly 80% of which are singletons. The sample comprised peripheral blood. All receptors come from a woman between 65 and 79 years old with acute or convalescent COVID-19.

The chain employs TRBV3-1 (or the pseudogene TRBV3-2) and TRBJ2-2, with D perhaps matching TRBD2 (5 bases). There are 15 residues in the CDR3. The germline V gene has CDR1 LGHDT and CDR2 YNNKEL (reference sequence). Trimming took off 2 bases at V and 3 bases at J, with 10 bases between the two ends. CDR3 loop: CASSQYSGDTGELFF. CDR3 nucleotide sequence: TGTGCCAGCAGCCAATACAGCGGAGACACCGGGGAGCTGTTTTTT.

V and J are TRBV24-1 and TRBJ2-3, with D possibly matching TRBD1 (5 bases). V gave up 3 bases and J gave up 1 base, with 13 bases separating them. The CDR3 covers 16 residues. The germline V gene encodes CDR1 KGHDR and CDR2 SFDVKD. The CDR3 DNA reads TGTGCCACCAGTGATAGCAGGGTGGCAGGCACAGATACGCAGTATTTT. Residues: CATSDSRVAGTDTQYF.

The rearrangement links TRBV2 to TRBJ1-1; TRBD1 matches at 7 bases. Germline CDR1 SNHLY, CDR2 FYNNEI. V was pared by 2 bases and J by 6 bases, with 3 bases of the junction left unmatched. The length of the CDR3 is 13 residues. CDR3 DNA: TGTGCCAGCAGTGAAAGGGGGCTTCCTGAAGCTTTCTTT. This codes for CASSERGLPEAFF.

CDR3 DNA: TGTGCCAGCAGCCAAGTAGGGGGCGGCACTGAAGCTTTCTTT. It specifies CASSQVGGGTEAFF. The chain couples TRBV3-1 (or the pseudogene TRBV3-2) to TRBJ1-1; 7 positions agree with TRBD1. This CDR3 has 14 amino acids. Germline CDR1 is LGHDT and CDR2 is YNNKEL (reference sequence). V shed 1 base, J shed 4 bases, and the junction held 3 bases outside the gene matches.

CDR3 nucleotides: TGTGCCAGCAGAGACTCAGGGGGCCAAGACTATGGCTACACCTTC. Translated: CASRDSGGQDYGYTF. The chain is built from TRBV6-6 and TRBJ1-2; 8 nucleotides align to TRBD1. Germline values: CDR1 MNHNY, CDR2 SVGAGI (reference sequence). The CDR3 has 15 amino acids. The J segment lost 3 bases and the V segment lost 6 bases, leaving 9 bases of the junction unmatched.

This chain connects TRBV9 to TRBJ1-6, with 10 bases fitting TRBD1. V lost 4 bases and J lost 8; bases outside the gene matches: 12. The CDR3 is 17 amino acids. Germline V gene lookup returns CDR1 SGDLS and CDR2 YYNGEE. The CDR3 spells CASSSGTGVRLDSPLHF. The CDR3 nucleotides read TGTGCCAGCAGCTCCGGGACAGGGGTACGTTTGGATTCACCCCTCCACTTT.

The J gene is TRBJ1-5, the V gene TRBV4-1, with D tentatively TRBD1 (6 bases). Trimming left V 5 bases short and J 7 bases short, with 30 bases between. This CDR3 comprises 19 residues. CDR1 is MGHRA and CDR2 is YSYEKL in the germline V gene. DNA of the CDR3: TGCGCCAGCAGCGTACTCCCGTCGAGCGGCCAGGGGAGTGAACAGCCCCAGCATTTT. Residues: CASSVLPSSGQGSEQPQHF.

This chain joins TRBV7-9 and TRBJ1-3; the D gene is possibly TRBD1 (5 bases). V was clipped by 2 bases and J by 0 bases, with 20 bases between them. The germline gives CDR1 SEHNR, CDR2 FQNEAQ (reference sequence). The CDR3 spans 19 residues. The CDR3 here is CASSLSNIQGFYSGNTIYF. The CDR3 DNA reads as TGTGCCAGCAGCTTATCGAATATTCAGGGCTTCTACTCTGGAAACACCATATATTTT.

The chain links TRBV12-3 or TRBV12-4 to TRBJ2-2; perhaps TRBD2 as D (6 bases). V lost 5 bases to trimming and J lost 7 bases, with 11 bases between them. The CDR3 length is 13 residues. Written as DNA, the CDR3 is TGTGCCAGCAGTCTTGGGACTGGCGGGGAGCTGTTTTTT. Residues: CASSLGTGGELFF.

This chain links TRBV9 with TRBJ1-1; D remains ambiguous. The CDR3 is 13 residues long. Germline V lookup: CDR1 SGDLS, CDR2 YYNGEE. V lost 3 bases, J lost 7 bases, and 13 bases lay in between. This CDR3 is CASSGSLYSEAFF. The CDR3 DNA reads TGTGCCAGCAGCGGATCCTTGTACAGTGAAGCTTTCTTT.

The V and J genes are TRBV30 and TRBJ2-5; 10 bases are a match to TRBD2. This CDR3 has 16 residues. Germline-derived CDR1 and CDR2 are GTSNPN and SVGIG (reference sequence). V gave up 1 base and J gave up 5 bases; unmatched junction bases: 10. DNA for the CDR3: TGTGCCTGGAGTGCGGGACTAGCGTTAAAGGTGGAGACCCAGTACTTC. Translating it yields CAWSAGLALKVETQYF. The whole variable domain, filled in from reference TRBV30 and TRBJ2-5, reads SQTIHQWPATLVQPVGSPLSLECTVEGTSNPNLYWYRQAAGRGLQLLFYSVGIGQISSEVPQNLSASRPQDRQFILSSKKLLLSDSGFYLCAWSAGLALKVETQYFGPGTRLLVL.

The genes are TRBV21-1 and TRBJ1-3. TRBV21-1 is a pseudogene locus. The CDR3 has 13 residues. The CDR3 DNA is TGTCCCCCGAGGCGCTACTCTGGAAACACCATATATTTT. It yields the protein CPPRRYSGNTIYF.

The V and J genes are TRBV30 and TRBJ2-5; 11 nucleotides match TRBD2. The J segment lost 7 bases and the V segment lost 0 bases, leaving 7 bases of the junction unmatched. This CDR3 is built from 15 residues. Looked up from germline, CDR1 is GTSNPN and CDR2 is SVGIG (reference sequence). Written as DNA, the CDR3 is TGTGCCTGGAGTGTTTCCACTAGCGGGAGTCGGACCCAGTACTTC. Translated: CAWSVSTSGSRTQYF.

The CDR3 protein is CASSRGTGAGANVLTF. CDR3 coding DNA: TGTGCCAGCAGCCGCGGGACAGGGGCTGGGGCCAACGTCCTGACTTTC. This chain joins TRBV14 and TRBJ2-6; 10 nucleotides line up with TRBD1. J lost 2 bases, V lost 4 bases, and 2 bases had no gene match. CDR1 and CDR2 (germline): SGHDN, FVKESK. The CDR3 contains 16 residues.

V is TRBV19 and J is TRBJ2-2, with no clear D. Germline V gives CDR1 LNHDA, CDR2 SQIVND (reference sequence). V lost 7 bases and J 7 bases, leaving 13 bases between the germline ends. There are 13 residues in the CDR3. The CDR3 coding sequence is TGTGCCAGTAACGATCGAGGTGTCGGGGAGCTGTTTTTT. Translating it yields CASNDRGVGELFF.